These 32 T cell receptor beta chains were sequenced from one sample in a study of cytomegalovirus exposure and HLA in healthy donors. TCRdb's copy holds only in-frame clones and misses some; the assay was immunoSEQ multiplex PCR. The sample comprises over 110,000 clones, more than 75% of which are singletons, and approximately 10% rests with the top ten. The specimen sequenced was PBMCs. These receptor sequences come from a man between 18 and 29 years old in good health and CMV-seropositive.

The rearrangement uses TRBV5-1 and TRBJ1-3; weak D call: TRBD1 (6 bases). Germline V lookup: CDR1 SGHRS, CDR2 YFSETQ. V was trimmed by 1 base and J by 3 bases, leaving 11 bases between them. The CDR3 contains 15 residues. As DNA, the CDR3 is TGCGCCAGCAGCTTGAGCTCAGGGGATGGAAACACCATATATTTT. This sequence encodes CASSLSSGDGNTIYF.

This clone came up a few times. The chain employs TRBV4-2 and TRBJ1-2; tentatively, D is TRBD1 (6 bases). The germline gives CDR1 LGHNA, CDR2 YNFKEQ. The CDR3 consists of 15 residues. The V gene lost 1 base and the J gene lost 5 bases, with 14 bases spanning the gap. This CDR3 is CASSQGQGKAYGYTF. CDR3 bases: TGTGCCAGCAGCCAAGGGCAGGGGAAGGCTTATGGCTACACCTTC.

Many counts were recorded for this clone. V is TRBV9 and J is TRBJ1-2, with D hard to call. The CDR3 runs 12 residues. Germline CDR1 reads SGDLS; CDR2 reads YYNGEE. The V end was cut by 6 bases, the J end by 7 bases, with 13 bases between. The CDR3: CASNEWATGYTF. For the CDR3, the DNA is TGTGCCAGCAACGAGTGGGCGACTGGCTACACCTTC.

Here the CDR3 reads CASSRVGGELFF. The CDR3 DNA follows: TGTGCCAGCAGCCGGGTTGGCGGGGAGCTGTTTTTT. The J gene is TRBJ2-2, the V gene TRBV5-6; D gene unclear. V was pared by 4 bases and J by 7 bases, with 8 bases between. CDR1 and CDR2 (germline): SGHDT, YYEEEE. The CDR3 has 12 amino acids.

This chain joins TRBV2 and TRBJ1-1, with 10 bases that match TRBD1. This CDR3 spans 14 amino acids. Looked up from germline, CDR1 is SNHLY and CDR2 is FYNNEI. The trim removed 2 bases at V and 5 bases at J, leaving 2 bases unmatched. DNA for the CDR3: TGTGCCAGCAGTGAATGGACAGGGGGGACTGAAGCTTTCTTT. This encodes CASSEWTGGTEAFF.

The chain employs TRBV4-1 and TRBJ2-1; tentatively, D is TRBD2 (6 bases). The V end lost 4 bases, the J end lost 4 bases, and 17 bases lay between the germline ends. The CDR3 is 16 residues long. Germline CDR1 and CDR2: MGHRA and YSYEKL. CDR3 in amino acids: CASSLGTPFLYNEQFF. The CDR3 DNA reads TGCGCCAGCAGCCTTGGGACTCCTTTCCTTTACAATGAGCAGTTCTTC.

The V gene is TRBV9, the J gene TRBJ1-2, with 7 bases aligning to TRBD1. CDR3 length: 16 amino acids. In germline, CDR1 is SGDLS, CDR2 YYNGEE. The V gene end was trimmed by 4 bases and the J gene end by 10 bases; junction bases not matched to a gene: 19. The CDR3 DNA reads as TGTGCCAGCAGCCCTAACGGGGACAGCCCAGCTCGTACCTACACCTTC. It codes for CASSPNGDSPARTYTF.

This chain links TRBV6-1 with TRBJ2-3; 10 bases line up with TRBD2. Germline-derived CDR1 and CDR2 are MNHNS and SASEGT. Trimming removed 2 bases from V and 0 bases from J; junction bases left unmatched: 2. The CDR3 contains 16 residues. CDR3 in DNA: TGTGCCAGCAGTGAACAACTAGCGGGGAGCACAGATACGCAGTATTTT. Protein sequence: CASSEQLAGSTDTQYF.

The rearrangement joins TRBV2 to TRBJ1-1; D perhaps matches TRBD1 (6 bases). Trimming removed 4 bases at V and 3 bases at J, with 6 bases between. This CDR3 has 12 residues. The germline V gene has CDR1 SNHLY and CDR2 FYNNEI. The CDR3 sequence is CASSAGDTEAFF. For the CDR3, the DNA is TGTGCCAGCAGTGCAGGGGACACTGAAGCTTTCTTT.

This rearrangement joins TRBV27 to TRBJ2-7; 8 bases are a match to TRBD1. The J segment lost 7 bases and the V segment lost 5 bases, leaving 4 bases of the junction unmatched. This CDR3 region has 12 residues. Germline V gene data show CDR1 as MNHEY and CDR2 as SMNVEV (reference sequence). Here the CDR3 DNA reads TGTGCCAGCAGTCCCAGGGGGCAAGAGCAGTACTTC. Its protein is CASSPRGQEQYF.

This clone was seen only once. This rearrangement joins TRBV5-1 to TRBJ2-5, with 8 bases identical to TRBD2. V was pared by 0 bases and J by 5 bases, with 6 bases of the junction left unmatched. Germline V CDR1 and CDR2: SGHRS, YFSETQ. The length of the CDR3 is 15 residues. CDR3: CASSLAGGGEETQYF. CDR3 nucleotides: TGCGCCAGCAGCTTGGCCGGGGGGGGCGAGGAGACCCAGTACTTC.

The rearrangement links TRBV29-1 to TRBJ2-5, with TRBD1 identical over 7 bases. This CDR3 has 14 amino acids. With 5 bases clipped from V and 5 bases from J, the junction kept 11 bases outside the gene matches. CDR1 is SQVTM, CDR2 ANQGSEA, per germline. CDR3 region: CSVSFAVQGETQYF. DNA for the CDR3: TGCAGCGTTTCGTTCGCCGTACAGGGGGAGACCCAGTACTTC.

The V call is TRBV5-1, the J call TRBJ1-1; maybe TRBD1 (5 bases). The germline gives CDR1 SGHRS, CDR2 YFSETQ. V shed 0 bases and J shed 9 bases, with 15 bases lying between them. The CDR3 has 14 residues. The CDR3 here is CASSLGDRGWQAFF. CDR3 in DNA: TGCGCCAGCAGCTTGGGGGATAGGGGATGGCAAGCTTTCTTT.

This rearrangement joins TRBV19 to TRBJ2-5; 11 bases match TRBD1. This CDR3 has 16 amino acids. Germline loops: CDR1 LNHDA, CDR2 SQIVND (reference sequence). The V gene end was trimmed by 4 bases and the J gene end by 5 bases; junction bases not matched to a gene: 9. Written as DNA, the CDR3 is TGTGCCAGTAGTACAAGGACAGGGGGCGGTGGGGAGACCCAGTACTTC. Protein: CASSTRTGGGGETQYF.

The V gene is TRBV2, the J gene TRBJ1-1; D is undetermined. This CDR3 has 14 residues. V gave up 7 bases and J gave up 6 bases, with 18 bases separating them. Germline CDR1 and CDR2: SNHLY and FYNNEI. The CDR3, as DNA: TGTGCCAGCACTTCCCTCGAACGGTACCCTGAAGCTTTCTTT. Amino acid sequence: CASTSLERYPEAFF.

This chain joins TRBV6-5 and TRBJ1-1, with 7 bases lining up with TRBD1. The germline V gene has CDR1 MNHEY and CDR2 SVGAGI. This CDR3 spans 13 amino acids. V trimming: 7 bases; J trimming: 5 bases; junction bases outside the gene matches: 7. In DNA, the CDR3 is TGTGCCAGCACTACAGGGGAGAGGACTGAAGCTTTCTTT. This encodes CASTTGERTEAFF.

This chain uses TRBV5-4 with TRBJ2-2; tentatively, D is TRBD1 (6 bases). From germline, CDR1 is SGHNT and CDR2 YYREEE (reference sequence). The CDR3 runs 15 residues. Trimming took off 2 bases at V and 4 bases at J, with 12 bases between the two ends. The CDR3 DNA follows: TGTGCCAGCAGCTTATGGACAGACTTCACCGGGGAGCTGTTTTTT. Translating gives CASSLWTDFTGELFF. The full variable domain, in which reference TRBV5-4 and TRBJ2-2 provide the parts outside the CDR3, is ETGVTQSPTHLIKTRGQQVTLRCSSQSGHNTVSWYQQALGQGPQFIFQYYREEENGRGNFPPRFSGLQFPNYSSELNVNALELDDSALYLCASSLWTDFTGELFFGEGSRLTVL.

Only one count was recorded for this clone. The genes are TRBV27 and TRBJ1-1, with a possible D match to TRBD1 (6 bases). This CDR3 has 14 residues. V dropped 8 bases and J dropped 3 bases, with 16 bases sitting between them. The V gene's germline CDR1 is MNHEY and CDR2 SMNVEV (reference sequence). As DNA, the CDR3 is TGTGCCAGCCGAAGGGGGGGCATGGACACTGAAGCTTTCTTT. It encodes CASRRGGMDTEAFF.

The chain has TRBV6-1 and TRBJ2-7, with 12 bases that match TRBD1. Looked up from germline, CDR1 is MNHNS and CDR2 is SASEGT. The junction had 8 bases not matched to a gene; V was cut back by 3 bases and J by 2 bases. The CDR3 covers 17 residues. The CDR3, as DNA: TGTGCCAGCAGTGATTACTGGGACAGGGGGCTAACCTACGAGCAGTACTTC. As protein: CASSDYWDRGLTYEQYF.

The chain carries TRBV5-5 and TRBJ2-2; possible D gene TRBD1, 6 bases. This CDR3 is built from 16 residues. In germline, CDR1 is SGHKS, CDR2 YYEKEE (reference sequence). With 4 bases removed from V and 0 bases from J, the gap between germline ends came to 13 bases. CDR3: CASSLSTGPNTGELFF. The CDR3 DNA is TGTGCCAGCAGCCTTTCTACAGGGCCGAACACCGGGGAGCTGTTTTTT.

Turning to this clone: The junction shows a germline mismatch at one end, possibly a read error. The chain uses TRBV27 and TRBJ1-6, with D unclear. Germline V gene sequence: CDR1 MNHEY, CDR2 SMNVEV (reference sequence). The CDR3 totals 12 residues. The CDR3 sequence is CASSHRSPPPHF. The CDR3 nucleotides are TGTGCCAGCAGCCACCGGAGCCCACCCCCCCACTTT.

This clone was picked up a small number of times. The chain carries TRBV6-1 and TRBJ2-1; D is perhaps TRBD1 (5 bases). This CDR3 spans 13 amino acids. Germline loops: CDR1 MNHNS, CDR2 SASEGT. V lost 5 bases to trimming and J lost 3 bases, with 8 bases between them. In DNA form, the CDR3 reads TGTGCCAGCAGTCTCGGACACTACAATGAGCAGTTCTTC. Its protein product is CASSLGHYNEQFF.

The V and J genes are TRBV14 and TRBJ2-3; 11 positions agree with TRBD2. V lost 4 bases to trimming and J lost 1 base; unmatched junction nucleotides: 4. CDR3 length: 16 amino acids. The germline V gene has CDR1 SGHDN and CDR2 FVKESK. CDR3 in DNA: TGTGCCAGCAGCCGTAGCGGGAGGGCCCGCACAGATACGCAGTATTTT. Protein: CASSRSGRARTDTQYF.

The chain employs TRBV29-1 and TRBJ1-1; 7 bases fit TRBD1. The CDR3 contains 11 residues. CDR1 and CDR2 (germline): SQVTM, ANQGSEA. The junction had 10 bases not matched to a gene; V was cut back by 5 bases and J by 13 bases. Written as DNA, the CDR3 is TGCAGCGTTAAAACAGGGGAAGTAGGTTTCTTT. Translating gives CSVKTGEVGFF.

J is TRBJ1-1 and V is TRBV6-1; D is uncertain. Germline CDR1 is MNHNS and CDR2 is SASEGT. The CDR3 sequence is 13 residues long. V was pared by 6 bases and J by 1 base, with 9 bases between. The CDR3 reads CASRPQENTEAFF. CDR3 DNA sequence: TGTGCCAGCAGGCCTCAGGAGAACACTGAAGCTTTCTTT.

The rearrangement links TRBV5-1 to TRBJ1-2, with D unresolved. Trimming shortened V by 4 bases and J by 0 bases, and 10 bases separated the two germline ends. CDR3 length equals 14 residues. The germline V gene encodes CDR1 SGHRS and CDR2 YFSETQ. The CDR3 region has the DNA TGCGCCAGCAGCCCCCGGGAAGCTAACTATGGCTACACCTTC. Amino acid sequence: CASSPREANYGYTF.

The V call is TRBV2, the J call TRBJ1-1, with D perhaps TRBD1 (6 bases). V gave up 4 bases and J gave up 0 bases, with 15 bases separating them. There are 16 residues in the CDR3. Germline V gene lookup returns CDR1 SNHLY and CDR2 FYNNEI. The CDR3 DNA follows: TGTGCCAGCAGTGTGGGGAGGGCAGGGGTGAACACTGAAGCTTTCTTT. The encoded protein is CASSVGRAGVNTEAFF.

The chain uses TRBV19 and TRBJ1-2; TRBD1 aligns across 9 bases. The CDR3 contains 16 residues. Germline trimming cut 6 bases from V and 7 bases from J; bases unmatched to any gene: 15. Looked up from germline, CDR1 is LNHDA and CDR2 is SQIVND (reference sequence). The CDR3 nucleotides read TGTGCCAGTAGGGACAGGGGAGCGTCCCTTTTCCGTGGCTACACCTTC. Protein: CASRDRGASLFRGYTF.

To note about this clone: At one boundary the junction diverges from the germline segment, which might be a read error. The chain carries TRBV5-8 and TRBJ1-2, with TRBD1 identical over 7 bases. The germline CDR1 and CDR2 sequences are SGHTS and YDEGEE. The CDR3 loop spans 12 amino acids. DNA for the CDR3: TGTGCCAGCAGCGCCCCCCCCGGGACAGTCCCCTTC. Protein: CASSAPPGTVPF.

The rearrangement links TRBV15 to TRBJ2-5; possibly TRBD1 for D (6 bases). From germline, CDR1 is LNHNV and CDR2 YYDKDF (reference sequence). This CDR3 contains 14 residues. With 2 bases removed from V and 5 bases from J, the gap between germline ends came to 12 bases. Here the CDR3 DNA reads TGTGCCACCAGCAGACAGGGGATGGGTGAGACCCAGTACTTC. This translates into CATSRQGMGETQYF.

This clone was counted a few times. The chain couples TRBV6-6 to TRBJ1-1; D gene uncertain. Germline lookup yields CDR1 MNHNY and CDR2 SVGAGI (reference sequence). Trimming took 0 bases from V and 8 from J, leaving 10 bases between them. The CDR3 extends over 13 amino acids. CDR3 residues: CASSYSSSGEAFF. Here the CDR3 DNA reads TGTGCCAGCAGTTACTCGAGTTCAGGCGAAGCTTTCTTT.

The CDR3 region has the DNA TGTGCCAGCAGTGAATATGCGGGGGGGAGTTCTTTTCAGCCCCAGCATTTT. It encodes CASSEYAGGSSFQPQHF. The chain joins TRBV6-1 to TRBJ1-5, with TRBD1 as a possible D gene (5 bases). The V and J ends lost 2 bases and 6 bases respectively, with 20 bases between them. CDR3 size: 17 residues. CDR1 MNHNS and CDR2 SASEGT come from the germline V gene.